The clone carrying this T cell receptor (beta chain) was seen a handful of times. Its antigen remains unidentified. Germline CDR1 and CDR2: MDHEN and SYDVKM. The CDR3 has 14 residues. J was trimmed by 11 bases and V by 10 bases; bases with no gene match: 15. This table comes from immunoSEQ multiplex PCR, and its TCRdb copy is limited to in-frame clones, with some not included. The sample shows roughly 150,000 clones, 80% to 90% of them seen only once. This record belongs to a study of cytomegalovirus exposure and HLA in healthy donors. At the level of the study: The 100 to 150 validation repertoires matched the approximately 670 first-cohort repertoires in platform, a later analysis reported. Whole-study findings and limits: Rarity held for most TCR sequences, but there were some public TCRs that occurred in many donors. According to a subsequent analysis, TCR clusters identified in the first cohort showed a tendency to co-occur across the approximately 130 validation repertoires.

This clonotype originated in a woman aged 25 to 39 in good health and CMV-seronegative. Sequences were obtained from PBMCs. The J gene is TRBJ1-4, the V gene TRBV28; 8 bases line up with TRBD1. The CDR3 reads CAILGQGDSRKLFF. CDR3 nucleotide sequence: TGTGCCATACTTGGACAGGGAGATTCTCGGAAACTGTTTTTT.